Listed below are T cell receptor beta chains from one sample, sequenced in a study of cytomegalovirus exposure and HLA in healthy donors. Clones were read by immunoSEQ multiplex PCR, and TCRdb kept only the in-frame ones, dropping some. Here the sample spans about 150,000 clones, around 75% being singletons. Sequencing was carried out using PBMCs. Every receptor here comes from a man aged 18 to 29 in good health and CMV-seronegative. The CDR3 runs from the conserved cysteine through the conserved F or W. The D gene is left open where the match is weak. Size is omitted from some rows. Given values are once, few, many or a class for expanded clones.

TGTGCCAGCAGTCCCCAGGGTAGGTTCTACGAGCAGTACTTC CASSPQGRFYEQYF TRBJ2-7 TRBV28 14 - -
TGTGCCAGCAGTGAAGTCCAGGGGGCCCCGGAAGGAAACACCATATATTTT CASSEVQGAPEGNTIYF TRBJ1-3 TRBV25-1 17 large TRBD1
TGTGCCAGCAGTTACCTCGGACAGCGGGACCCCTACGAGCAGTACTTC CASSYLGQRDPYEQYF TRBJ2-7 TRBV6-5 16 - -
TGTGCCATCAGTGGTGAGAGGGAGAACACTGAAGCTTTCTTT CAISGERENTEAFF TRBJ1-1 TRBV10-3 14 - -
TGTGCCAGCAGCTTAGGAACAGGGATTTTGTCAGATACGCAGTATTTT CASSLGTGILSDTQYF TRBJ2-3 TRBV7-2 16 few -
TGTGCCATCAGTGAGTCCCCCGGGACTAGCGGGAGGTTCTACGAGCAGTACTTC CAISESPGTSGRFYEQYF TRBJ2-7 TRBV10-3 18 - TRBD2
TGTGCCAGCAGTGACGGCCCAGGGACAGATACGCAGTATTTT CASSDGPGTDTQYF TRBJ2-3 TRBV6-1 14 - -
TGTGCCAGCAGCTTAACCCCCGGACTAGCGGGAGGGCACTACGAGCAGTACTTC CASSLTPGLAGGHYEQYF TRBJ2-7 TRBV7-2 18 - TRBD2
TGCGCCAGCACAAAACCCGCAGATTACACCGGGGAGCTGTTTTTT CASTKPADYTGELFF TRBJ2-2 TRBV10-2 15 - -
TGTGCAAGCAACCCGGACAGAGCCACCGGGGAGCTGTTTTTT CASNPDRATGELFF TRBJ2-2 TRBV2 14 - -